The rows below give T cell receptor beta chains drawn from one sample of a study of T cells in Graves' hyperthyroidism and ophthalmopathy. MiXCR, applied by TCRdb to the multiplex PCR reads, yields one record per CDR3 protein. This sample has hundreds of thousands of distinct CDR3 sequences, with 45% found just once. The sequenced sample consisted of peripheral blood or thyroid tissue (not recorded which). These receptors all stem from an adult man with Graves' disease, either hyperthyroidism or ophthalmopathy (not recorded which). Each CDR3 is given with its conserved first and last residue. Fields, in order: CDR3 DNA, CDR3 protein, V gene, CDR3 length, J gene, clone size, D gene. A D gene is named only where the DNA matches it firmly. A row's size may be missing; if present it is once, few, many or a size class.

TGCAGCGTTCACAGGGAAGGAGGTGGCTACACCTTC,CSVHREGGGYTF,TRBV29-1,12,TRBJ1-2,.,.
TGTGCCATCAGACGGGGCAGCTACGAGCAGTACTTC,CAIRRGSYEQYF,TRBV10-3,12,TRBJ2-7,.,.
TGTGCCAGTAGTAACCAGGCGGCGGGATACGAGCAGTACTTC,CASSNQAAGYEQYF,TRBV19,14,TRBJ2-7,many,.
TGTGCCAGCAGCGCAGCGGGACAGTCCTGCGAGCAGTACTTC,CASSAAGQSCEQYF,TRBV9,14,TRBJ2-7,.,.
TGTGCCATCAGATTTCGACAGGCCCAAGAGACCCAGTACTTC,CAIRFRQAQETQYF,TRBV12-3/TRBV12-4,14,TRBJ2-5,.,.
TGTGCCAGCAGTGAGAGGGCCCCTGATTATGGCTACACCTTC,CASSERAPDYGYTF,TRBV6-1,14,TRBJ1-2,.,.
TGCAGTGCTAAAAGCTATGGCTACACCTTC,CSAKSYGYTF,TRBV20-1,10,TRBJ1-2,few,.
TGCAGTGCCACAGGACAGATGCCGAATTCACCCCTCCACTTT,CSATGQMPNSPLHF,TRBV20-1,14,TRBJ1-6,many,.
TGTGCCAGCAGTACAGCGGTGGAGGTGACCCAGTACTTC,CASSTAVEVTQYF,TRBV7-9,13,TRBJ2-5,many,.
TGTGCCAGCAGCACAACAGGATCCGGGGCTACCTCCTCCTACGAGCAGTACTTC,CASSTTGSGATSSYEQYF,TRBV7-9,18,TRBJ2-7,few,.
TGTGCCAGCAGCAGCGACAGTTTGGGGGATTTCGAGCAGTACTTC,CASSSDSLGDFEQYF,TRBV7-8,15,TRBJ2-7,few,.
TGCGCCAGCAGCACCGGGACTGGAGAGCAGTACTTC,CASSTGTGEQYF,TRBV5-1,12,TRBJ2-7,many,.
TGTGCCAGCAGCTTGGGACCCGGCCAGGGGACTGAAGCTTTCTTT,CASSLGPGQGTEAFF,TRBV7-2,15,TRBJ1-1,few,.
TGCAGCGTTGAACGCCTCCAGATTCAGCCGGTTCGGAAGCCCCAGCATTTT,CSVERLQIQPVRKPQHF,TRBV29-1,17,TRBJ1-5,.,.
TGTGCCAGTAGCCCGAGGACAGTTTTGAACACTGAAGCTTTCTTT,CASSPRTVLNTEAFF,TRBV19,15,TRBJ1-1,.,.
TGCAGCGTTGAGGGGACAGGGAGTAACTATGGCTACACCTTC,CSVEGTGSNYGYTF,TRBV29-1,14,TRBJ1-2,.,TRBD1
TGCAGCGCCGCGGGAGTGCTCTACGAGCAGTACTTC,CSAAGVLYEQYF,TRBV29-1,12,TRBJ2-7,.,TRBD2
TGCGCCAGCTCAATGGAGGGGGTTAATGAAAAACTGTTTTTT,CASSMEGVNEKLFF,TRBV5-1,14,TRBJ1-4,.,.
TGCGCCAGTAAGGACATCCCCGGGGGGAACACTGAAGCTTTCTTT,CASKDIPGGNTEAFF,TRBV5-1,15,TRBJ1-1,.,.
TGTGCCAGCAGTGCGGACGGGACTAGCGGGAGCGTGACAGAGACCCAGTACTTC,CASSADGTSGSVTETQYF,TRBV7-2,18,TRBJ2-5,.,TRBD2
TGTGCCAGCAGCGGAGACAGATTTTCACCCCTCCACTTT,CASSGDRFSPLHF,TRBV5-8,13,TRBJ1-6,few,.
TGTGCCACCAGTGATCCCGGACAGGGCTCTAATGAAAAACTGTTTTTT,CATSDPGQGSNEKLFF,TRBV24-1,16,TRBJ1-4,many,TRBD1
TGTGCCAGCATCTACGGGGGGTTTGGTGGCTACACCTTC,CASIYGGFGGYTF,TRBV12-3/TRBV12-4,13,TRBJ1-2,few,.
TGTGCCACCAGCAGAGATCGGGGGACAGGGGTTGAAGCTTTCTTT,CATSRDRGTGVEAFF,TRBV15,15,TRBJ1-1,many,TRBD1
TGTGCCAGCAGTGAACCGGGACGGATCAACACTGAAGCTTTCTTT,CASSEPGRINTEAFF,TRBV2,15,TRBJ1-1,many,.
TGTGCCAGTTTAGGTAGCGTCTCCGGGGAGCTGTTTTTT,CASLGSVSGELFF,TRBV2,13,TRBJ2-2,.,.
TGTGCCAGCAGCCAAGGCAACAATCAGCCCCAGCATTTT,CASSQGNNQPQHF,TRBV7-9,13,TRBJ1-5,few,.
TGTGCCAGCAGGGGGATTCGGACCCAGTACTTC,CASRGIRTQYF,TRBV6-1,11,TRBJ2-5,.,.
TGCAGTGCTAGATCGGACAGGGGGAATCAGCCCCAGCATTTT,CSARSDRGNQPQHF,TRBV20-1,14,TRBJ1-5,few,TRBD1
TGTGCCAGCAGGGGGACAGGGATTAATTCACCCCTCCACTTT,CASRGTGINSPLHF,TRBV2,14,TRBJ1-6,.,TRBD1
TGTGCCAGCAGTGAAGCGGGACAGGGAGTTTCACCCCTCCACTTT,CASSEAGQGVSPLHF,TRBV7-8,15,TRBJ1-6,few,TRBD1
TGTGCCAGCAGTGCTACTCTTTACGAGCAGTACTTC,CASSATLYEQYF,TRBV25-1,12,TRBJ2-7,.,.
TGTGCCAGCAGTTGGCGGGGTAAAGGCTCACCCCTCCACTTT,CASSWRGKGSPLHF,TRBV12-3/TRBV12-4,14,TRBJ1-6,many,.
TGTGCCAGCAGCCTCCTCGGGACAACAAACTATGGCTACACCTTC,CASSLLGTTNYGYTF,TRBV7-8,15,TRBJ1-2,many,.
TGTGCCAGCAGCTTGGGGGCCCCGAACACTGAAGCTTTCTTT,CASSLGAPNTEAFF,TRBV7-9,14,TRBJ1-1,few,.
TGTGCCACCAGCAGCAGAGAGGTTTGGGGGGCTGGAAACACCATATATTTT,CATSSREVWGAGNTIYF,TRBV15,17,TRBJ1-3,few,.
TGTGCCACCAGTGATCCGGATCCGGGACAGCAAGAGACCCAGTACTTC,CATSDPDPGQQETQYF,TRBV24-1,16,TRBJ2-5,many,TRBD1
TGTGCCAGCAGTTTTCAGGGGGCTAAAGGAAACACCATATATTTT,CASSFQGAKGNTIYF,TRBV27,15,TRBJ1-3,few,TRBD1
TGTGCCAGCAGCGAGGTGACAGGTGGAAATTCACCCCTCCACTTT,CASSEVTGGNSPLHF,TRBV7-8,15,TRBJ1-6,once,.
TGTGCCACCAGCAGTGGGACGGACCTTAATGAAAAACTGTTTTTT,CATSSGTDLNEKLFF,TRBV15,15,TRBJ1-4,.,.
TGTGCCAGCAGTGACCTCTCTAGCGGGAGCTCCTACGAGCAGTACTTC,CASSDLSSGSSYEQYF,TRBV25-1,16,TRBJ2-7,.,TRBD2
TGCGCCAGCAGCTGGGGACAGGGTACCAGCACTGAAGCTTTCTTT,CASSWGQGTSTEAFF,TRBV5-1,15,TRBJ1-1,.,TRBD1
TGCGCCAGCAGTAGGGATGGGGCCAACGTCCTGACTTTC,CASSRDGANVLTF,TRBV10-1,13,TRBJ2-6,.,.
TGTGCCAGCAGTCCCGGGACAGGGTTTAGAAACACCATATATTTT,CASSPGTGFRNTIYF,TRBV6-6,15,TRBJ1-3,.,TRBD1
TGTGCCAGCAGCTCCTCCACGGGAGAGACCCAGTACTTC,CASSSSTGETQYF,TRBV7-6,13,TRBJ2-5,.,.
TGTGCCAGCAGCTCTTTCGATTCGGAATCACCCCTCCACTTT,CASSSFDSESPLHF,TRBV7-2,14,TRBJ1-6,many,.
TGCGCCAGCAGTCCCGGCCTAGAGCGGACTGGGGCCAACGTCCTGACTTTC,CASSPGLERTGANVLTF,TRBV5-1,17,TRBJ2-6,few,.
TGCGCCAGCAGCCGGGATCCAATGAACACTGAAGCTTTCTTT,CASSRDPMNTEAFF,TRBV10-1,14,TRBJ1-1,many,.
TGCAGCAGCGGGACAGCGGGCAATCAGCCCCAGCATTTT,CSSGTAGNQPQHF,TRBV29-1,13,TRBJ1-5,once,TRBD1
TGTGCCAGCAGTGAAGGGACAGAGGAGACCCAGTACTTC,CASSEGTEETQYF,TRBV25-1,13,TRBJ2-5,many,TRBD1